This T cell receptor (beta chain) appears in the sequencing data of a study of cytomegalovirus exposure and HLA in healthy donors. Whole-study context: Clustering assigned about 80% of the roughly 400 genotyped donors to the Caucasian-associated ancestry cluster.

About this clone itself: Its antigen is as yet unknown.

Researchers ran the PCR with 60 Vbeta and 13 Jbeta primers. Sequenced by immunoSEQ multiplex PCR; TCRdb stores in-frame clones only, minus some. The table includes some 190,000 clones, around 80% detected once. Study-level findings and limits: Most of the TCR beta V segments (in an earlier analysis) were productive either about 90% or about 30% of the time.

This CDR3 has 13 residues. Trimming cost V 8 bases and J 2 bases, with 12 bases left between them. Looked up from germline, CDR1 is MNHNS and CDR2 is SASEGT. This TCR came from a woman between 40 and 50 years old in good health and CMV-seronegative. This sequence joins TRBV6-1 and TRBJ1-2; D is ambiguous. The specimen sequenced was PBMCs. In DNA form, the CDR3 reads TGTGCCAGCGAAGGCGGGAAAAACTATGGCTACACCTTC. It translates to CASEGGKNYGYTF.